The entry that follows covers one T cell receptor beta chain sequence. The antigen it binds to is not known. Within one base of it there is no much larger clone, and no base qualities were kept. Trimming removed 5 bases from V and 3 bases from J; the gene matches leave 6 bases unexplained. For CDR1 and CDR2, the germline V gene (reference sequence) lists LNHDA and SQIVND. The CDR3 numbers 15 residues from cysteine through phenylalanine. Of the read, only the CDR3 DNA is kept; its 45 bases are in frame from base 1. At one collaborating source in Seattle, patients were enrolled during active infection and were followed longitudinally through the course of disease. Each collaborating institution followed its own protocols to collect whole blood in K2EDTA tubes. For TCRbeta analysis, collaborators shipped samples in one of three forms: frozen whole blood, isolated PBMCs, or DNA extracted from either of those sample types.

TCRbeta CDR3 regions were amplified from genomic DNA by means of the immunoSEQ Assay, a bias-controlled multiplex PCR. The study's own analysis went as follows. The number of nucleated cells in each sample was estimated from the amplification of reference gene primers within the assay. To quantify the absolute abundance of each unique TCRbeta CDR3 rearrangement, sequence reads were collapsed and filtered. For each sample, productive Simpson clonality was calculated by taking the square root of Simpson's diversity index across productive rearrangements. Not all clones reach the TCRdb copy of this immuneACCESS table, which keeps in-frame sequences only. Checked studies attribute under half of the gap to unresolved V genes and leave the rest unexplained. V and J calls and clone size are those listed in that table; D and trimming were worked out from the DNA. The sample data list roughly 350,000 clones, and 88% of these were observed just once. Around 7.9% of the sample lies in the top ten.

These data come from a study of blood T cell repertoires in COVID-19 (dated by TCRdb to about 2020). Study-level background: Collaborator samples came from the United States, Italy and Spain and covered acute and convalescent phases of COVID-19. The material from the prospective study consisted of cDNA or gDNA derived from T cells, B-cell-depleted T cells, or PBMCs. Deeply sampled blood TCRbeta repertoires from subjects exposed to, actively infected with, or recovered from COVID-19 were included in the dataset. The repertoires were made available in a free public database intended to serve as a resource for research on the immune response to SARS-CoV-2. The samples were drawn from the first 160 participants of the ongoing ImmuneRACE study and from 950 to 1,500 subjects provided by 6 global collaborators. A de-identified subject ID, COVID-19 status, age in years and sex were almost always included in the sample metadata. Where available, HLA class I and class II types were obtained from metadata supplied by the sample provider rather than from assay-based typing. The investigation overall reported the following: The amount of clinical and demographic metadata varied by source and participant and was provided uncurated.

This sequence uses TRBV19 and TRBJ1-3, with 8 bases matching TRBD1. Sequencing was done on a sample of peripheral blood. The source of this sequence is a woman in her 70s with COVID-19, enrolled during active disease. The encoded CDR3 is CASSAQGAFGNTIYF. The nucleotide sequence is given as TGTGCCAGTAGTGCCCAGGGGGCGTTTGGAAACACCATATATTTT.